A single TCR beta chain is shown here with its context. Using immunoSEQ multiplex PCR, the repertoire was profiled, and TCRdb retains in-frame clones only, with some absent. The table lists about 100,000 clones, about 86% of them singletons. Trimming took off 6 bases at V and 3 bases at J, with 9 bases between the two ends. This CDR3 has 14 residues. Looked up from germline, CDR1 is MGHDK and CDR2 is SYGVNS. These data are taken from a study of T cell responses to AZD1222 COVID-19 vaccine. This chain links TRBV25-1 with TRBJ1-6, with D possibly being TRBD1 (6 bases). The sequencing used peripheral blood, collected on day 0 of AZD1222 vaccination. The TCR was taken from an adult in good health. The CDR3 region is CASSPDSYNSPLHF. The CDR3 DNA follows: TGTGCCAGCAGCCCGGACAGCTATAATTCACCCCTCCACTTT. The entire variable domain, with the rest obtained from reference TRBV25-1 and TRBJ1-6, is as follows: EADIYQTPRYLVIGTGKKITLECSQTMGHDKMYWYQQDPGMELHLIHYSYGVNSTEKGDLSSESTVSRIRTEHFPLTLESARPSHTSQYLCASSPDSYNSPLHFGNGTRLTVT.